The rows below give T cell receptor beta chains drawn from one sample of a study of blood T cell repertoires in COVID-19. The repertoire was sequenced with immunoSEQ multiplex PCR; TCRdb's copy has only in-frame clones and lacks some. The table records some 290,000 clones, roughly 89% of them present only once. Sequenced input: peripheral blood. These receptors were obtained from a woman between 35 and 50 years old with COVID-19, enrolled during active disease. Both conserved end residues are part of each CDR3. The D gene is left open where the match is weak. Rows give clone size only sometimes, using once, few, many, or a class for an expanded clone.

D	V	J	size	CDR3	DNA
NA	TRBV5-4	TRBJ2-1	NA	CASSLAPQFDEQFF	TGTGCCAGCAGCTTGGCCCCGCAGTTCGATGAGCAGTTCTTC
NA	TRBV27	TRBJ1-6	NA	CASSSGGESSYNSPLHF	TGTGCCAGCAGTTCGGGGGGGGAGAGCTCCTATAATTCACCCCTCCACTTT
NA	TRBV28	TRBJ1-2	NA	CASSYISTGYYGYTF	TGTGCCAGCAGTTACATCTCTACAGGGTACTATGGCTACACCTTC
NA	TRBV27	TRBJ2-7	few	CASSPQGYEQYF	TGTGCCAGCAGCCCTCAGGGCTACGAGCAGTACTTC
NA	TRBV7-2	TRBJ2-5	NA	CASSFEPRLGAETQYF	TGTGCCAGCAGCTTCGAACCACGACTAGGAGCAGAGACCCAGTACTTC
TRBD2	TRBV18	TRBJ2-1	few	CASSPRATIGLAETYNEQFF	TGTGCCAGCTCACCGCGGGCCACCATCGGACTAGCGGAAACCTACAATGAGCAGTTCTTC
NA	TRBV11-2	TRBJ1-4	few	CASRVGAEKLFF	TGTGCCAGCAGGGTGGGGGCTGAAAAACTGTTTTTT
TRBD2	TRBV2	TRBJ2-3	NA	CASGGLAGADTQYF	TGTGCCAGCGGGGGACTAGCGGGAGCAGATACGCAGTATTTT
NA	TRBV6-2/TRBV6-3	TRBJ1-2	NA	CASSQRTGYTF	TGTGCCAGCAGTCAACGGACAGGCTACACCTTC
TRBD1	TRBV7-7	TRBJ2-1	NA	CASSYRGTGLHEQFF	TGTGCTAGCAGCTACCGGGGGACAGGGTTACATGAGCAGTTCTTC
NA	TRBV6-2/TRBV6-3	TRBJ1-5	NA	CASSYSTEFNQPQHF	TGTGCCAGCAGTTACTCGACGGAGTTCAATCAGCCCCAGCATTTT
NA	TRBV20-1	TRBJ2-7	NA	CSAKHYEQYF	TGCAGTGCTAAACACTACGAGCAGTACTTC
TRBD1	TRBV6-5	TRBJ1-2	NA	CASSYLGQVGYGYTF	TGTGCCAGCAGTTACCTCGGACAGGTGGGCTATGGCTACACCTTC
NA	TRBV28	TRBJ2-7	NA	CASSLGGAPSYEQYF	TGTGCCAGCAGTTTAGGGGGGGCACCCTCGTACGAGCAGTACTTC
NA	TRBV7-2	TRBJ2-1	NA	CASSLEVLAHSYNEQFF	TGTGCCAGCAGCTTAGAGGTTCTAGCGCACTCCTACAATGAGCAGTTCTTC
TRBD1	TRBV3-1/TRBV3-2	TRBJ2-1	once	CASSPGRGGFYNEQFF	TGTGCCAGCAGCCCCGGTCGAGGGGGCTTTTACAATGAGCAGTTCTTC
NA	TRBV19	TRBJ2-6	NA	CASSIAGVLSGANVLTF	TGTGCCAGTAGTATCGCCGGGGTACTGAGCGGGGCCAACGTCCTGACTTTC
TRBD1	TRBV6-1	TRBJ1-6	NA	CASSALGGTGHLGTLHF	TGTGCCAGCAGTGCATTAGGTGGGACAGGCCATCTGGGCACCCTCCACTTT
NA	TRBV27	TRBJ2-5	NA	CASSYSGETQYF	TGTGCCAGCAGTTATTCGGGGGAGACCCAGTACTTC
TRBD1	TRBV19	TRBJ1-1	NA	CASTLTGTEAFF	TGTGCCAGTACCTTGACAGGGACTGAAGCTTTCTTT
NA	TRBV5-1	TRBJ1-4	NA	CASSSLINEKLFF	TGCGCCAGCAGCTCCTTAATTAATGAAAAACTGTTTTTT
NA	TRBV7-2	TRBJ2-7	NA	CASSKSAGPSYEQYF	TGTGCCAGCAGCAAAAGCGCGGGGCCCTCCTACGAGCAGTACTTC
NA	TRBV30	TRBJ1-3	NA	CAWSFRASSGNTIYF	TGTGCCTGGAGTTTCAGGGCCAGCTCTGGAAACACCATATATTTT
NA	TRBV2	TRBJ2-7	few	CATRRTFSYEQYF	TGTGCCACCCGCCGGACATTCTCCTACGAGCAGTACTTC
NA	TRBV13	TRBJ1-1	NA	CASSYRTGNTEAFF	TGTGCCAGCAGCTACCGAACAGGAAACACTGAAGCTTTCTTT
TRBD1	TRBV28	TRBJ1-5	NA	CASRPGQGASQPQHF	TGTGCCAGCAGACCCGGACAGGGGGCTTCTCAGCCCCAGCATTTT
TRBD2	TRBV7-8	TRBJ2-2	NA	CASSLGRLAGGAANTGELFF	TGTGCCAGCAGCTTAGGAAGGCTAGCGGGGGGAGCCGCGAACACCGGGGAGCTGTTTTTT
NA	TRBV30	TRBJ1-6	NA	CAWSVLGGAGAPLHF	TGTGCCTGGAGTGTACTAGGGGGGGCTGGGGCACCCCTCCACTTT
NA	TRBV5-1	TRBJ1-6	NA	CASSFLTTDNSPLHF	TGCGCCAGCAGCTTTCTTACAACAGATAATTCACCCCTCCACTTT
TRBD2	TRBV19	TRBJ2-7	NA	CASSIDPLAAGVGEQYF	TGTGCCAGTAGTATAGATCCGCTGGCAGCGGGAGTAGGGGAGCAGTACTTC
NA	TRBV24-1	TRBJ2-6	NA	CATSGTVAAKSGANVLTF	TGTGCCACCAGTGGGACGGTAGCGGCTAAGTCTGGGGCCAACGTCCTGACTTTC
TRBD1	TRBV19	TRBJ1-2	NA	CASSATGRFNYGYTF	TGTGCCAGTAGTGCGACAGGGCGATTTAACTATGGCTACACCTTC
TRBD2	TRBV6-2/TRBV6-3	TRBJ2-1	once	CASSSLAGGSYNEQFF	TGTGCCAGCAGCTCCCTAGCGGGAGGTTCCTACAATGAGCAGTTCTTC
TRBD1	TRBV5-1	TRBJ1-1	NA	CASSGTGRNTEAFF	TGCGCCAGCAGCGGGACAGGCAGAAACACTGAAGCTTTCTTT
TRBD2	TRBV27	TRBJ2-1	NA	CASSYRTSGGPINEQFF	TGTGCCAGCAGTTACAGGACTAGCGGGGGGCCCATCAATGAGCAGTTCTTC
NA	TRBV30	TRBJ1-2	NA	CAWSLSPRSYGYTF	TGTGCCTGGAGTTTGTCGCCCAGATCCTATGGCTACACCTTC
NA	TRBV7-9	TRBJ2-2	NA	CASHRELITGELFF	TGTGCCAGCCATCGGGAGCTGATAACCGGGGAGCTGTTTTTT
NA	TRBV12-5	TRBJ2-1	NA	CASGNTGGYNEQFF	TGTGCTAGTGGGAATACCGGGGGATACAATGAGCAGTTCTTC
TRBD2	TRBV7-8	TRBJ2-3	NA	CASSSPRRGRPGDTQYF	TGTGCCAGCAGCTCACCCCGGCGGGGGAGGCCCGGAGATACGCAGTATTTT
NA	TRBV2	TRBJ1-1	few	CASISGGAAFF	TGTGCCAGCATCTCCGGGGGGGCAGCTTTCTTT
NA	TRBV14	TRBJ2-7	NA	CASSQAAYEQYF	TGTGCCAGCAGCCAAGCCGCCTACGAGCAGTACTTC
TRBD1	TRBV7-2	TRBJ2-7	NA	CASSIRDRGLYEQYF	TGTGCCAGCAGCATTCGGGACAGGGGGCTGTACGAGCAGTACTTC
NA	TRBV29-1	TRBJ1-5	once	CSVQMGQGNQPQHF	TGCAGCGTCCAAATGGGGCAGGGTAATCAGCCCCAGCATTTT
TRBD2	TRBV4-3	TRBJ2-1	NA	CASSQVLAGFGEQFF	TGCGCCAGCAGCCAGGTTCTAGCGGGGTTCGGTGAGCAGTTCTTC
NA	TRBV28	TRBJ1-3	NA	CASSGPRGELGNTIYF	TGTGCCAGCAGTGGTCCGCGGGGCGAGTTAGGAAACACCATATATTTT
TRBD2	TRBV30	TRBJ2-1	NA	CAWSRTSGALYNEQFF	TGTGCCTGGAGCAGGACTAGCGGCGCTCTCTACAATGAGCAGTTCTTC
TRBD2	TRBV7-3	TRBJ2-1	few	CASSRPTSGREGSSYNEQFF	TGTGCCAGCAGCCGACCGACTAGCGGGAGGGAGGGAAGCTCCTACAATGAGCAGTTCTTC
TRBD1	TRBV10-3	TRBJ1-2	NA	CAISNPGQGRYGYTF	TGTGCCATCAGTAATCCGGGACAGGGACGGTATGGCTACACCTTC
TRBD2	TRBV5-4	TRBJ2-1	NA	CASSWGGSGTPSNEQFF	TGTGCCAGCAGCTGGGGGGGTAGCGGGACGCCCAGCAATGAGCAGTTCTTC